The clone carrying this T cell receptor (beta chain) was recorded a few times. Its matching antigen is unknown. TCRdb's table, derived via immunoSEQ multiplex PCR, lists solely in-frame clones and lacks some. The sample has around 13,000 clones; 79% are singletons. V dropped 4 bases and J dropped 5; count of bases not matched to a gene: 4. Germline lookup yields CDR1 MDHEN and CDR2 SYDVKM. The CDR3 runs to 14 residues. This sample stems from a study of early stage breast cancer tumors. As for the study in general: Eight or nine ER+/PR+/HER2- tumors were invasive ductal; a few were invasive lobular. Findings of the study overall: Tumors had roughly 2.4-fold higher T cell density and higher clonality than adjacent normal breast tissue. Commonly generated sequences made up most enriched TCRB sequences shared between patients. In about 85% of the 16 patients, blood comparison separated tumor from normal breast.

Sequencing was performed on normal breast tissue next to the tumor. This clonotype was obtained from a person aged 45 to 60 with breast cancer. V usage is TRBV28 and J usage is TRBJ2-7; 11 bases match TRBD1. The CDR3 nucleotides read TGTGCCAGCAGTTCCCCGGGACAGGGGGACGAGCAGTACTTC. The encoded protein is CASSSPGQGDEQYF.